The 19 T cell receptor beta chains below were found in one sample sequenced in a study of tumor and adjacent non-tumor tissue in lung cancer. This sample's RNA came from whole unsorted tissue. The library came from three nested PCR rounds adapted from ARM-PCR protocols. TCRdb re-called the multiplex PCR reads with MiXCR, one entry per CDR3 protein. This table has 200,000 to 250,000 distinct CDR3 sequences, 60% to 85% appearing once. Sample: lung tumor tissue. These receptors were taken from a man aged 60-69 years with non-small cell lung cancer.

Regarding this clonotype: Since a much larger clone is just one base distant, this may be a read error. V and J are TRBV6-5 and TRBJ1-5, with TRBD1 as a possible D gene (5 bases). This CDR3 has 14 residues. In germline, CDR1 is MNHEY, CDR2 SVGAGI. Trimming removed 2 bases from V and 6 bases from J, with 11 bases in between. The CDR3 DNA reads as TGTGCCAGCAGTTACAAAGGGGTTAGTCAGCCCCAGCATTTT. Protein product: CASSYKGVSQPQHF.

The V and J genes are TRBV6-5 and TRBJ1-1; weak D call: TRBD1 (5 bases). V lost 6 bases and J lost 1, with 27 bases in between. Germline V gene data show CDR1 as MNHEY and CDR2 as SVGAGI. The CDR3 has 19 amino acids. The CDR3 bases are TGTGCCAGCAGGGGGACCAGTGGTACCCCTATATACGGGAACACTGAAGCTTTCTTT. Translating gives CASRGTSGTPIYGNTEAFF.

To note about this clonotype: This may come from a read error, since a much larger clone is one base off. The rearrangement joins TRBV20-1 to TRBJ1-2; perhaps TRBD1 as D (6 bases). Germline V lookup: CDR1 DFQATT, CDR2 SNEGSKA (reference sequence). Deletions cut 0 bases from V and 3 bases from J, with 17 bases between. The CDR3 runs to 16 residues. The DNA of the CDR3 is TGCAGTGCTAGAGATCGAGCGCGGACAGATGACTATGGCTACACCTTC. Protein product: CSARDRARTDDYGYTF.

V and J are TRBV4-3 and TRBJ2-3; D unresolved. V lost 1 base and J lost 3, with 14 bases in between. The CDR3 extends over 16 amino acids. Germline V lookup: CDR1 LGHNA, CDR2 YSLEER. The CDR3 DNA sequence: TGCGCCAGCAGCCAAGGGTGCAGTCTAGGTACAGATACGCAGTATTTT. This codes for CASSQGCSLGTDTQYF.

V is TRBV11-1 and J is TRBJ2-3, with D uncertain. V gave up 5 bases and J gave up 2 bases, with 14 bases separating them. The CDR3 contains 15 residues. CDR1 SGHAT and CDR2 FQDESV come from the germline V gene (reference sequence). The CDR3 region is CASSAANVFTDTQYF. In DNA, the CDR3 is TGTGCCAGCAGCGCTGCTAATGTGTTCACAGATACGCAGTATTTT.

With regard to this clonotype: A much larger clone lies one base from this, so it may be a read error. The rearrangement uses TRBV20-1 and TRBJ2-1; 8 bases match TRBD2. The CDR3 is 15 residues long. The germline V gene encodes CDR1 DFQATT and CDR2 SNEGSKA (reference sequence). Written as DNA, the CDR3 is TGCAGCGCGCCACCACGGGGGGGCGAGAGGGATGAGCAGTTCTTC. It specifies CSAPPRGGERDEQFF.

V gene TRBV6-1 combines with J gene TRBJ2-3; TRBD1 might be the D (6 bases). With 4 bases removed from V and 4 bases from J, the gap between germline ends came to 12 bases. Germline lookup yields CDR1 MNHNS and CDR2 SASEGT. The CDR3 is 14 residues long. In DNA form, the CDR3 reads TGTGCCAGCAGTGTTTCCTGGGGGCCAGATACGCAGTATTTT. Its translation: CASSVSWGPDTQYF.

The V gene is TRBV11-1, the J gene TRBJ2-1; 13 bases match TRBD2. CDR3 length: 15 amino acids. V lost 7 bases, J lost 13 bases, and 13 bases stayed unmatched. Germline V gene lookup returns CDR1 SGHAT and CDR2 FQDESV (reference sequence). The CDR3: CASIPGTSGVRDQFF. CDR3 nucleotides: TGTGCCAGCATCCCCGGGACTAGCGGGGTTCGGGACCAGTTCTTC.

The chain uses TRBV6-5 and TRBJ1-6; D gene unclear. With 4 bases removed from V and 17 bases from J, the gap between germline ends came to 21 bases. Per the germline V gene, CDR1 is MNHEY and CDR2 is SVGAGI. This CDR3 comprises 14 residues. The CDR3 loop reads CASSSTSTLSPIHF. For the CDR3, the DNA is TGTGCCAGCAGTTCTACTTCTACTCTTTCGCCCATCCACTTT.

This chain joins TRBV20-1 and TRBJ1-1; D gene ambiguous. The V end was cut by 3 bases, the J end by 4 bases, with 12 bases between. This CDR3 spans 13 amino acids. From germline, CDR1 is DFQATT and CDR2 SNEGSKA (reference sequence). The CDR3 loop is CSASIPRGTEAFF. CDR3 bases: TGCAGTGCTAGCATTCCCCGGGGCACTGAAGCTTTCTTT.

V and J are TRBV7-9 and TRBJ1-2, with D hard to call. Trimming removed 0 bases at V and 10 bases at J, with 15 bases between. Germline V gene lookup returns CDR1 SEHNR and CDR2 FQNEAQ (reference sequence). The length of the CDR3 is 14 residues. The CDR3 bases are TGTGCCAGCAGCTTAGCTGGTCAGACCCCAGCCTACACCTTC. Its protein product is CASSLAGQTPAYTF.

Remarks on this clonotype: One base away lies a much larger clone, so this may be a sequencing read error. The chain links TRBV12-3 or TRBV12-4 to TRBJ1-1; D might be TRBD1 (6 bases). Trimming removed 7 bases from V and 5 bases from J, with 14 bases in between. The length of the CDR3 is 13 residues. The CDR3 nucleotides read TGTGCCAGCAATTTTTGGGGGCAGACTGAAGCTTTCTTT. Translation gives CASNFWGQTEAFF.

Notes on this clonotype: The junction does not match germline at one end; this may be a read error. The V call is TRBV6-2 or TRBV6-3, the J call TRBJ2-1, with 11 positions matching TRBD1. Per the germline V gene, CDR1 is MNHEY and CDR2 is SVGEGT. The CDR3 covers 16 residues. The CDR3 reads CTSSPIGTGGMGEQFF. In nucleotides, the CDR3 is TGTACCAGCAGCCCAATCGGGACAGGGGGAATGGGAGAGCAGTTCTTC.

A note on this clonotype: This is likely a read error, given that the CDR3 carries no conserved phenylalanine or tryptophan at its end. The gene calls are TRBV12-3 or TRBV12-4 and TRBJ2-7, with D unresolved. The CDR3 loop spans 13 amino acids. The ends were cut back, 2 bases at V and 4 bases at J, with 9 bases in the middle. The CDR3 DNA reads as TGTGCCAGCAGTTTACACCAGGCATACGAGCAGTACCTC. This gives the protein CASSLHQAYEQYL.

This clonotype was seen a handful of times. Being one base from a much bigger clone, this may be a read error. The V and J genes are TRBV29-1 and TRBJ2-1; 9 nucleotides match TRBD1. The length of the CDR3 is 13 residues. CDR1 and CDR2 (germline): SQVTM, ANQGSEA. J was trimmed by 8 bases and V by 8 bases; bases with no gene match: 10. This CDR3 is CSIRGQGGDEQFF. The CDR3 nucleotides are TGCAGCATCCGGGGACAGGGTGGAGATGAGCAGTTCTTC.

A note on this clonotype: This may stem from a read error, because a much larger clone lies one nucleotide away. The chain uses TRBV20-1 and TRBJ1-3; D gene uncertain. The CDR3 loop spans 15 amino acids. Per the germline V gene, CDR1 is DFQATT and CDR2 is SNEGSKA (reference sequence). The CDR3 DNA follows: TGCAGTGCTAGAGGGTGGAGGAGCTCTGTAAACACCATATATTTT. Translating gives CSARGWRSSVNTIYF.

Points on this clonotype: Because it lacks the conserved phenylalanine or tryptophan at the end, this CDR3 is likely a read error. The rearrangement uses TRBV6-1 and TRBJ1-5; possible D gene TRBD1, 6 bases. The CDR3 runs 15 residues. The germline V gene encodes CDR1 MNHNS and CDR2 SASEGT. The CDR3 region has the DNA TGTGCCATCAGTTCGGACAGTGTAGGGAATCAGCCCCAGCATTCT. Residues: CAISSDSVGNQPQHS.

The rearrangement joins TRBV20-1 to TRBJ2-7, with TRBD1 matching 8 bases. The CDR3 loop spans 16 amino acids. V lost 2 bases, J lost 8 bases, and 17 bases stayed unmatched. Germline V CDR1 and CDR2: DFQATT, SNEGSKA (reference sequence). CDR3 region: CSARPPPLDRDLQQYF. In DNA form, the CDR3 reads TGCAGTGCTAGACCACCTCCCTTGGACAGGGACCTCCAGCAGTACTTC.

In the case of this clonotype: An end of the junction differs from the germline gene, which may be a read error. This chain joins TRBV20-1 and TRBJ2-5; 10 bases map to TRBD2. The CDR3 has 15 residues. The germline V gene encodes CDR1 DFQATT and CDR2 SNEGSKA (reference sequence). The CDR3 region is CSAQSSGGSWETQHF. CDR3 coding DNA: TGCAGTGCACAGTCTAGCGGGGGTTCATGGGAGACACAGCACTTC.